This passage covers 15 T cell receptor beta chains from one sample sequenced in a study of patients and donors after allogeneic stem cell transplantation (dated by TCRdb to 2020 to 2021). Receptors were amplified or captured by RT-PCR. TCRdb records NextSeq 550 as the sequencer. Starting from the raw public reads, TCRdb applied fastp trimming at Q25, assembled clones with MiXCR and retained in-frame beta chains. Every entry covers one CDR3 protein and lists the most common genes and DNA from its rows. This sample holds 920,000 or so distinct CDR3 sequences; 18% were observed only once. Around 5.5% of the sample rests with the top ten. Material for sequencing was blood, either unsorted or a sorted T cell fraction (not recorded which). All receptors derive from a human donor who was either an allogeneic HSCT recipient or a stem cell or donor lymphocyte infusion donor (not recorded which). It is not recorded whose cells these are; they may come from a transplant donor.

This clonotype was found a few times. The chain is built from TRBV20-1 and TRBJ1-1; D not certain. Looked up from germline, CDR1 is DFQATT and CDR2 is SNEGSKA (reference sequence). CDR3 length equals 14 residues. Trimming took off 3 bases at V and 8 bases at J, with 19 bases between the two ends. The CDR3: CSASLTVVNPEAFF. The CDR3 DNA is TGCAGTGCTAGCTTGACCGTCGTAAACCCCGAAGCTTTCTTT.

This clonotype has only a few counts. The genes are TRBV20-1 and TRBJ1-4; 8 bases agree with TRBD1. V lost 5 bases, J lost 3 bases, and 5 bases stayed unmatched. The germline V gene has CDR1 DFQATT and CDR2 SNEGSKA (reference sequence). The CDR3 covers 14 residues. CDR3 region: CSASGGTSNEKLFF. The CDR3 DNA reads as TGCAGTGCTTCAGGGGGCACGTCTAATGAAAAACTGTTTTTT.

The CDR3 loop reads CATSRDRGTGNTGELFF. CDR3 sequence (DNA): TGTGCCACCAGCAGAGATCGGGGGACGGGAAACACCGGGGAGCTGTTTTTT. The rearrangement uses TRBV15 and TRBJ2-2; D may be TRBD2 (6 bases). Looked up from germline, CDR1 is LNHNV and CDR2 is YYDKDF (reference sequence). V was pared by 0 bases and J by 2 bases, with 13 bases between. The CDR3 is made up of 17 amino acids.

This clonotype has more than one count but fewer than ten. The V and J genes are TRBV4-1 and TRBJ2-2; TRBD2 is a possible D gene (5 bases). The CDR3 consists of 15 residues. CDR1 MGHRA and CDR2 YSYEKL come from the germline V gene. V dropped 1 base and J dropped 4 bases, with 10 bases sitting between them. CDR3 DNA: TGCGCCAGCAGCCAAGCGGGAAAGTTCACCGGGGAGCTGTTTTTT. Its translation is CASSQAGKFTGELFF.

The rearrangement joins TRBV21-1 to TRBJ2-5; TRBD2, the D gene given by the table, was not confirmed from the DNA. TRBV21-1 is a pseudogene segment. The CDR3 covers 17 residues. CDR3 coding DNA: TGTGCCAGCACCCTAGGGACTAGCGGGCTCCAGCGGGAGACCCAGTACTTC. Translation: CASTLGTSGLQRETQYF.

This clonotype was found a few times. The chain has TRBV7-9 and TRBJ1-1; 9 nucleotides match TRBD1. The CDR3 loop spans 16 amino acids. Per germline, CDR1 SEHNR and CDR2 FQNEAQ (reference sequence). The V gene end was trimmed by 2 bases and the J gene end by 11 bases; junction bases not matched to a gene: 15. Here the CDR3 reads CASSLLLRTGEVGAFF. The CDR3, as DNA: TGTGCCAGCAGCTTACTCCTAAGGACAGGGGAGGTGGGGGCTTTCTTT.

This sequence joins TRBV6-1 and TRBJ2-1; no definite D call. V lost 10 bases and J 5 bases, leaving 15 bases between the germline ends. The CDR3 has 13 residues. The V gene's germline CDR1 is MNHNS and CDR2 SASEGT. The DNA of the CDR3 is TGTGCCATCGGTGGGTCCAGGCACAATGAGCAGTTCTTC. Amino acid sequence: CAIGGSRHNEQFF.

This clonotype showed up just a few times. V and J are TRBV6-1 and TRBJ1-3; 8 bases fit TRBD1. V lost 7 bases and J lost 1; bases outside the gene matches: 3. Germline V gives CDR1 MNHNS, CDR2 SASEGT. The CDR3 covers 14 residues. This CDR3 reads CASTTGGSGNTIYF. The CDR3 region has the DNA TGTGCCAGCACTACAGGGGGTTCTGGAAACACCATATATTTT.

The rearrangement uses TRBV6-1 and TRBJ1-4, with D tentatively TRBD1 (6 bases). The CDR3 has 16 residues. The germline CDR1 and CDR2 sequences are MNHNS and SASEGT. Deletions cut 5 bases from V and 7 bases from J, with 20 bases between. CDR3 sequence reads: CASSTQVWVGGEKLFF. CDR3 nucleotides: TGTGCCAGCAGTACCCAAGTCTGGGTAGGGGGTGAAAAACTGTTTTTT.

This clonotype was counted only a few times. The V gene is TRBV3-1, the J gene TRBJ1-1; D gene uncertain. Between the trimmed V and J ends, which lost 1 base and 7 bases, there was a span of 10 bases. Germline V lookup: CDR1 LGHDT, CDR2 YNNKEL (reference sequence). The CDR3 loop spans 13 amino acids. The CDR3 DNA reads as TGTGCCAGCAGCCAAGGGGGATACAGTGAAGCTTTCTTT. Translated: CASSQGGYSEAFF.

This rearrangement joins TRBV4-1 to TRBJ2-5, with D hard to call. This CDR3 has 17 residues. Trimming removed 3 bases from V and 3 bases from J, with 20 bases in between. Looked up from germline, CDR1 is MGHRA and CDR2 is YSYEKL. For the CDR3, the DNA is TGCGCCAGCAGCCAGCCTGGGCGGCGAGCAAGAAAAGAGACCCAGTACTTC. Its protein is CASSQPGRRARKETQYF.

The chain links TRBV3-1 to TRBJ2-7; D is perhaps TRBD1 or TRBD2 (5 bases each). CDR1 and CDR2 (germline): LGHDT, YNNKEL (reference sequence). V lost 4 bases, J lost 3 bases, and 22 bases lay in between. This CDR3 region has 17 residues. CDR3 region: CASSPTATNPSGYEQYF. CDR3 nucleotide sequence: TGTGCCAGCAGCCCGACAGCTACCAACCCGAGCGGCTACGAGCAGTACTTC.

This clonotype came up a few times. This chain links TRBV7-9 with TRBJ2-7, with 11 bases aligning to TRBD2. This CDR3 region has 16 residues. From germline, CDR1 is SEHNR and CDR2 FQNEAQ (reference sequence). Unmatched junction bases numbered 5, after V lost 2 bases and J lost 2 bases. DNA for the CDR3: TGTGCCAGCAGCTTAACGGGACTAGCGGAGACCTACGAGCAGTACTTC. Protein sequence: CASSLTGLAETYEQYF.

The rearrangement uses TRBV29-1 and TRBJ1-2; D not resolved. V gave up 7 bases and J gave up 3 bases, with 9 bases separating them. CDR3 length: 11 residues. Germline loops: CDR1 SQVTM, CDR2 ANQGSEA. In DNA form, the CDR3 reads TGCAGCGCCGGAGAGGACTATGGCTACACCTTC. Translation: CSAGEDYGYTF.

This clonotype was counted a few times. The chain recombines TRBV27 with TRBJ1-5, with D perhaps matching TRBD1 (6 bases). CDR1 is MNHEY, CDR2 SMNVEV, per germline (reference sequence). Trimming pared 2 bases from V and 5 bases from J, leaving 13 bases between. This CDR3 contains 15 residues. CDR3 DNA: TGTGCCAGCAGTTTAACACAGGGAGTATATCAGCCCCAGCATTTT. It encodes CASSLTQGVYQPQHF.